This record covers a single T cell receptor (beta chain). The antigen is undetermined. V lost 2 bases, J lost 0 bases, and 11 bases lay in between. The CDR3 has 16 residues. The germline V gene encodes CDR1 MDHEN and CDR2 SYDVKM. The sample comes from a study of cytomegalovirus exposure and HLA in healthy donors. Study-level information: Early released data comprised some 85 million unique TCRs from HLA-typed donors. Findings and caveats of the study: Most CMV-associated TCR beta chains were later found to appear HLA-restricted. Common viral pathogens seemed to be connected with several of the most significant clusters, according to a later analysis.

PCR involved 60 Vbeta and 13 Jbeta primers. Sequencing used immunoSEQ multiplex PCR; TCRdb keeps in-frame clones, though not all of them. The sample yields about 180,000 clones, over 70% seen once. The sample was PBMCs. The chain combines TRBV28 with TRBJ1-3; D uncertain. This sequence originates from a male donor in good health and CMV-seronegative. The CDR3 spells CASSLAGVSSGNTIYF. DNA of the CDR3: TGTGCCAGCAGTTTAGCGGGCGTAAGCTCTGGAAACACCATATATTTT.